The clone carrying this T cell receptor beta chain was recorded at least ten times. Its specificity is not known. V dropped 6 bases and J dropped 0; count of bases not matched to a gene: 2. In germline, CDR1 is MDHEN, CDR2 SYDVKM. This CDR3 is built from 14 residues. Addition of a universal primer site occurred through template switching, and cDNA carried unique molecular identifiers. TCRdb re-called the 5' RACE reads with MiXCR, one entry per CDR3 protein. Of more than 400,000 distinct CDR3 sequences in the sample, 13% to 15% were seen once. This record comes from a study of identical twins. Study outcomes and limitations: Twin pairs' shared out-of-frame alpha sequences were enriched in low generation probability. Twin sharing of out-of-frame TCR alpha was underestimated by models in monozygotic pairs.

These records were also assigned to another study, of yellow fever vaccine responses in identical twins. That work contributes: Twins reportedly showed a vaccine T cell response that seemed partly convergent and partly personalized.

The gene calls are TRBV28 and TRBJ2-3, with TRBD1 matching over 8 bases. The TCR originated in a woman under 30 in good health. Sequencing was done on a sample of CD4+ T cells sorted from blood. The CDR3 sequence is CASRRQGSTDTQYF. Here the CDR3 DNA reads TGTGCCAGCAGGAGACAGGGGAGCACAGATACGCAGTATTTT.